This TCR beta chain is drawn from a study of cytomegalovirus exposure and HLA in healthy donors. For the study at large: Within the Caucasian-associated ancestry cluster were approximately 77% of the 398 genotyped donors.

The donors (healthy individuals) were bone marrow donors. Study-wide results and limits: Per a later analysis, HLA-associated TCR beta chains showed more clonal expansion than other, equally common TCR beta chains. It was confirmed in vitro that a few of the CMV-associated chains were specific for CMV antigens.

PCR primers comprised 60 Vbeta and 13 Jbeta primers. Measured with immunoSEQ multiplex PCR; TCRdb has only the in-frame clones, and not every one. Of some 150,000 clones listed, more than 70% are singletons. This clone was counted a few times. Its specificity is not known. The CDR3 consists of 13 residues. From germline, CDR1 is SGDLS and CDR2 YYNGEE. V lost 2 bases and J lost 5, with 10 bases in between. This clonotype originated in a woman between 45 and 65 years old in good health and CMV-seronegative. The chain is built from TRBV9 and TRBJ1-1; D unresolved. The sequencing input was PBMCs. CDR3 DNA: TGTGCCAGCAGCGTGGCGGAGGGAACTGAAGCTTTCTTT. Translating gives CASSVAEGTEAFF.